The 26 T cell receptor beta chains in this list originate from one sample, sequenced in a study of blood T cell repertoires in COVID-19. Generated by immunoSEQ multiplex PCR, the TCRdb table keeps only in-frame clones and is missing some. The sample lists 2,000 or so clones; about 75% were seen once. The sequencing input was peripheral blood. These TCRs come from a man aged 70 or older with active COVID-19.

The chain employs TRBV30 and TRBJ2-5, with a weak D call TRBD2 (6 bases). Germline lookup yields CDR1 GTSNPN and CDR2 SVGIG (reference sequence). The CDR3 is 12 amino acids. V lost 0 bases to trimming and J lost 11 bases, with 13 bases between them. This chain's CDR3 is CAWSVPGDQQYF. In DNA form, the CDR3 reads TGTGCCTGGAGTGTACCGGGGGATCAGCAGTACTTC.

The V and J genes are TRBV7-2 and TRBJ2-7, with D maybe TRBD2 (5 bases). V gave up 3 bases and J gave up 2 bases, with 17 bases separating them. The length of the CDR3 is 16 residues. Germline V CDR1 and CDR2: SGHTA, FQGNSA. CDR3 in amino acids: CASSFWGRGNPYEQYF. The CDR3 DNA reads TGTGCCAGCAGCTTTTGGGGTAGAGGGAACCCCTACGAGCAGTACTTC.

The J gene is TRBJ1-1, the V gene TRBV6-5; no clear D. The germline V and J ends were trimmed by 4 bases and 3 bases, with 6 bases remaining between them. The CDR3 length is 12 residues. CDR1 and CDR2 from the germline V gene are MNHEY and SVGAGI. CDR3 sequence (DNA): TGTGCCAGCAGTTTCGGGGACACTGAAGCTTTCTTT. Translating gives CASSFGDTEAFF.

The chain combines TRBV19 with TRBJ2-1, with TRBD2 identical over 11 bases. The CDR3 runs 17 residues. J gave up 0 bases and V 5 bases, and 6 bases lay outside the gene matches. Germline CDR1 reads LNHDA; CDR2 reads SQIVND (reference sequence). The CDR3: CASSSGLAAFSYNEQFF. The CDR3 nucleotides are TGTGCCAGTAGTTCGGGACTAGCGGCCTTCTCCTACAATGAGCAGTTCTTC.

This chain uses TRBV19 with TRBJ1-5, with D possibly being TRBD1 (6 bases). The CDR3 contains 16 residues. The V gene lost 5 bases and the J gene lost 4 bases, with 18 bases spanning the gap. Germline CDR1 and CDR2: LNHDA and SQIVND (reference sequence). The CDR3 loop is CASSPGGGVTNQPQHF. DNA for the CDR3: TGTGCCAGTAGTCCCGGGGGGGGCGTAACTAATCAGCCCCAGCATTTT.

CDR3 loop: CASSYSGTSGRHEQFF. In nucleotides, the CDR3 is TGTGCCAGCAGTTACTCTGGGACTAGCGGGAGACATGAGCAGTTCTTC. The J gene is TRBJ2-1, the V gene TRBV6-6; TRBD2 matches at 14 bases. The CDR3 covers 16 residues. Germline V lookup: CDR1 MNHNY, CDR2 SVGAGI (reference sequence). The ends lost 0 bases at V and 8 bases at J; junction bases unmatched: 3.

The rearrangement links TRBV13 to TRBJ2-1, with a weak D call TRBD2 (7 bases). The CDR3 length is 15 residues. V dropped 5 bases and J dropped 5 bases, with 16 bases sitting between them. Germline CDR1 and CDR2: PRHDT and FYEKMQ (reference sequence). The CDR3 spells CASSLWGGADNEQFF. CDR3 nucleotide sequence: TGTGCCAGCAGCCTCTGGGGGGGGGCGGACAATGAGCAGTTCTTC.

The chain couples TRBV9 to TRBJ1-2, with D unclear. Germline V CDR1 and CDR2: SGDLS, YYNGEE. This CDR3 region has 13 residues. Trimming took off 3 bases at V and 12 bases at J, with 18 bases between the two ends. The CDR3 DNA follows: TGTGCCAGCAGCGCCACCGTCGGAGGGAGGCACACCTTC. It codes for CASSATVGGRHTF. The full variable domain, with the rest looked up from reference TRBV9 and TRBJ1-2, is DSGVTQTPKHLITATGQRVTLRCSPRSGDLSVYWYQQSLDQGLQFLIQYYNGEERAKGNILERFSAQQFPDLHSELNLSSLELGDSALYFCASSATVGGRHTFGSGTRLTVV.

A remark on this clone: One junction end disagrees with the germline gene, perhaps due to a read error. The chain joins TRBV20-1 to TRBJ2-7; TRBD2 is a possible D gene (6 bases). Germline V gene data show CDR1 as DFQATT and CDR2 as SNEGSKA (reference sequence). This CDR3 is built from 14 residues. The CDR3 sequence: CSASWREKVSRAVF. The DNA for the CDR3 is TGCAGTGCTAGTTGGAGGGAGAAGGTTTCGAGGGCGGTCTTC.

V and J are TRBV27 and TRBJ2-3, with TRBD2 matching 13 bases. Germline V gene lookup returns CDR1 MNHEY and CDR2 SMNVEV (reference sequence). V trimming: 3 bases; J trimming: 4 bases; junction bases outside the gene matches: 19. There are 21 residues in the CDR3. The CDR3 here is CASSFRAPITSGGALADTQYF. Written as DNA, the CDR3 is TGTGCCAGCAGTTTTCGGGCGCCCATTACTAGCGGGGGGGCCCTCGCAGATACGCAGTATTTT.

The chain combines TRBV10-3 with TRBJ1-1; weak D call: TRBD1 (5 bases). V was trimmed by 7 bases and J by 7 bases, leaving 10 bases between them. From germline, CDR1 is ENHRY and CDR2 SYGVKD. CDR3 length: 11 amino acids. As DNA, the CDR3 is TGTGCCATCAAAGGGGAAGGTGAAGCTTTCTTT. Its translation is CAIKGEGEAFF.

This sequence joins TRBV11-3 and TRBJ2-7; possible D gene TRBD1, 5 bases. Germline V gene data show CDR1 as SGHNT and CDR2 as YENEEA. V was shortened by 8 bases and J by 4 bases, with 9 bases between the two germline ends. The CDR3 has 11 amino acids. The CDR3 sequence: CASGTGYEQYF. CDR3 in DNA: TGTGCCAGCGGAACAGGTTACGAGCAGTACTTC.

This clone is medium-sized within its sample. The chain carries TRBV10-2 and TRBJ1-1, with unresolved D. V was shortened by 3 bases and J by 3 bases, with 5 bases between the two germline ends. Germline V gene data show CDR1 as WSHSY and CDR2 as SAAADI. CDR3 length equals 12 residues. The CDR3 sequence: CASSDGDTEAFF. The CDR3 DNA is TGCGCCAGCAGTGACGGGGACACTGAAGCTTTCTTT.

This chain uses TRBV24-1 with TRBJ1-1; the D is unclear. The CDR3 covers 13 residues. Trimming removed 3 bases from V and 12 bases from J, with 16 bases in between. Germline V gene data show CDR1 as KGHDR and CDR2 as SFDVKD. CDR3 coding DNA: TGTGCCACCAGTGATACTAACGAGGGTTTCTCTTTCTTT. Protein sequence: CATSDTNEGFSFF.

The DNA for the CDR3 is TGTGCCAGCAGCCCCGAGCCGAGGACAGGGGGCTCCTACGAGCAGTACTTC. It yields the protein CASSPEPRTGGSYEQYF. The gene calls are TRBV7-9 and TRBJ2-7; TRBD1 agrees at 10 bases. V dropped 5 bases and J dropped 0; count of bases not matched to a gene: 10. The CDR3 covers 17 residues. Germline V CDR1 and CDR2: SEHNR, FQNEAQ (reference sequence).

This clone is large (0.1 to 1%) within its sample. J is TRBJ1-2 and V is TRBV5-1; D unclear. V was pared by 0 bases and J by 7 bases, with 10 bases between. CDR3 size: 13 residues. Germline V gene lookup returns CDR1 SGHRS and CDR2 YFSETQ. This chain's CDR3 is CASSLEMSGGYTF. The CDR3 bases are TGCGCCAGCAGCTTGGAAATGAGCGGTGGCTACACCTTC.

By sample fraction, this clone is medium-sized. V usage is TRBV7-2 and J usage is TRBJ1-5; 7 nucleotides agree with TRBD1. Germline values: CDR1 SGHTA, CDR2 FQGNSA. The length of the CDR3 is 15 residues. V trimming: 1 base; J trimming: 7 bases; junction bases outside the gene matches: 7. In nucleotides, the CDR3 is TGTGCCAGCAGCTTAGGGACAGGCCCCTCGCAGCCCCAGCATTTT. It encodes CASSLGTGPSQPQHF.

This chain uses TRBV6-4 with TRBJ1-2; D remains unclear. Trimming pared 1 base from V and 6 bases from J, leaving 9 bases between. This CDR3 is built from 13 residues. The V gene's germline CDR1 is MRHNA and CDR2 SNTAGT. CDR3 coding DNA: TGTGCCAGCAGTGACTGGGGAGAGGATGGCTACACCTTC. Translated, it gives CASSDWGEDGYTF.

Only a few counts were recorded for this clone. J is TRBJ1-1 and V is TRBV9; D is ambiguous. Germline CDR1 SGDLS, CDR2 YYNGEE. CDR3 length: 14 residues. Trimming took 1 base from V and 5 from J, leaving 12 bases between them. The CDR3 spells CASSVTPRGTEAFF. The CDR3 coding sequence is TGTGCCAGCAGCGTAACCCCCCGAGGGACTGAAGCTTTCTTT.

CDR3 sequence reads: CASSVAVGGWETQYF. The CDR3, as DNA: TGTGCCAGCAGCGTAGCGGTTGGAGGGTGGGAGACCCAGTACTTC. This chain uses TRBV9 with TRBJ2-5; weak D call: TRBD2 (6 bases). Germline CDR1 is SGDLS and CDR2 is YYNGEE. The CDR3 is made up of 15 amino acids. The V gene lost 0 bases and the J gene lost 5 bases, with 14 bases spanning the gap.

The gene calls are TRBV25-1 and TRBJ1-3, with D unclear. This CDR3 has 17 amino acids. Germline CDR1 and CDR2: MGHDK and SYGVNS. The V and J ends lost 3 bases and 2 bases respectively, with 17 bases between them. The CDR3 bases are TGTGCCAGCAGTGAGGTTGGGCAGCACATTCCTGGAAACACCATATATTTT. Its protein is CASSEVGQHIPGNTIYF.

V and J are TRBV7-2 and TRBJ2-3; 8 nucleotides align to TRBD1. Germline V gives CDR1 SGHTA, CDR2 FQGNSA. V trimming: 5 bases; J trimming: 7 bases; junction bases outside the gene matches: 5. The CDR3 length is 13 residues. CDR3 in amino acids: CASSAQGANTQYF. CDR3 in DNA: TGTGCCAGCAGCGCCCAGGGGGCGAATACGCAGTATTTT.

This chain connects TRBV3-1 (or the pseudogene TRBV3-2) to TRBJ1-1; D is ambiguous. The CDR3 runs 14 residues. Germline values: CDR1 LGHDT, CDR2 YNNKEL (reference sequence). V shed 4 bases and J shed 7 bases, with 16 bases lying between them. The CDR3 DNA reads as TGTGCCAGCAGCCTCCAAGCCCGGGGTCGTGAAGCTTTCTTT. The encoded protein is CASSLQARGREAFF.

The chain employs TRBV5-5 and TRBJ2-5, with TRBD1 matching over 12 bases. With 4 bases clipped from V and 7 bases from J, the junction kept 11 bases outside the gene matches. This CDR3 is built from 16 residues. CDR1 and CDR2 (germline): SGHKS, YYEKEE (reference sequence). The CDR3 is CASSPGTGGILSTQYF. CDR3 sequence (DNA): TGTGCCAGCAGCCCTGGGACAGGGGGCATCCTTTCGACCCAGTACTTC.

The chain uses TRBV24-1 and TRBJ2-4, with a weak D call TRBD1 (6 bases). The CDR3 spans 20 residues. The germline V and J ends were trimmed by 0 bases and 1 base, with 21 bases remaining between them. Germline V CDR1 and CDR2: KGHDR, SFDVKD. The CDR3 loop reads CATSDLGAQHREVAKNIQYF. CDR3 bases: TGTGCCACCAGTGATTTGGGGGCACAGCACAGGGAAGTTGCCAAAAACATTCAGTACTTC.

The chain couples TRBV23-1 to TRBJ2-5; 9 positions agree with TRBD1. TRBV23-1 is placed among ORFs of uncertain function. The CDR3 has 15 amino acids. The ends lost 7 bases at V and 2 bases at J; junction bases unmatched: 8. For the CDR3, the DNA is TGCGCCAGCACGGACAGGGGCCGGACTCAAGAGACCCAGTACTTC. It encodes CASTDRGRTQETQYF.